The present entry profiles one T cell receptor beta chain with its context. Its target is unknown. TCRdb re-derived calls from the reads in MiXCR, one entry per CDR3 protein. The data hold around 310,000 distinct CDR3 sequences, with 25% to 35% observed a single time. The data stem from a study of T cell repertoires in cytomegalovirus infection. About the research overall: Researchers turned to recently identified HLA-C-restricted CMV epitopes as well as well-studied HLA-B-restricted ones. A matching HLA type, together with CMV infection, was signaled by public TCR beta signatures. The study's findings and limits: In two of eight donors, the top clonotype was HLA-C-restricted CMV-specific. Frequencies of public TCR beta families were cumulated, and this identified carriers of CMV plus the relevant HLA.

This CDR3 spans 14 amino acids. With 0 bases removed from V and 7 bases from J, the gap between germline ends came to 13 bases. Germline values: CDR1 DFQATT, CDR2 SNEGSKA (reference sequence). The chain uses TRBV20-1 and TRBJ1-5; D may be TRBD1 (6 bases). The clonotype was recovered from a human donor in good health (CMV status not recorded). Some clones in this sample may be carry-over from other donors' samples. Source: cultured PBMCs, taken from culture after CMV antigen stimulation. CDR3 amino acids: CSARDGGGIQPQHF. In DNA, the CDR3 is TGCAGTGCTAGAGACGGAGGGGGGATCCAGCCCCAGCATTTT.